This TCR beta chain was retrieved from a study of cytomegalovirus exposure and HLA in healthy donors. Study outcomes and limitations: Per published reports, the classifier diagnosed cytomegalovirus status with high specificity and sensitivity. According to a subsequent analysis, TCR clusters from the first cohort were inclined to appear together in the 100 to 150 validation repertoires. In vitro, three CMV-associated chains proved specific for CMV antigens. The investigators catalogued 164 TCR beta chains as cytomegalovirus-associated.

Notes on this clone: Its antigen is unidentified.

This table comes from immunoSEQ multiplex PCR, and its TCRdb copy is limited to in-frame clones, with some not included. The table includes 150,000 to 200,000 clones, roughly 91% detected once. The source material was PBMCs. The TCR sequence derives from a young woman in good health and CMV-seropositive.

DNA for the CDR3: TGTGCCAGCAAAGATGGACTAGCGATGTACGAGCAGTACTTC. Translating it yields CASKDGLAMYEQYF. The chain uses TRBV2 and TRBJ2-7, with 9 bases aligning to TRBD2. V was pared by 7 bases and J by 4 bases, with 8 bases of the junction left unmatched. Germline lookup yields CDR1 SNHLY and CDR2 FYNNEI. The CDR3 is 14 amino acids.